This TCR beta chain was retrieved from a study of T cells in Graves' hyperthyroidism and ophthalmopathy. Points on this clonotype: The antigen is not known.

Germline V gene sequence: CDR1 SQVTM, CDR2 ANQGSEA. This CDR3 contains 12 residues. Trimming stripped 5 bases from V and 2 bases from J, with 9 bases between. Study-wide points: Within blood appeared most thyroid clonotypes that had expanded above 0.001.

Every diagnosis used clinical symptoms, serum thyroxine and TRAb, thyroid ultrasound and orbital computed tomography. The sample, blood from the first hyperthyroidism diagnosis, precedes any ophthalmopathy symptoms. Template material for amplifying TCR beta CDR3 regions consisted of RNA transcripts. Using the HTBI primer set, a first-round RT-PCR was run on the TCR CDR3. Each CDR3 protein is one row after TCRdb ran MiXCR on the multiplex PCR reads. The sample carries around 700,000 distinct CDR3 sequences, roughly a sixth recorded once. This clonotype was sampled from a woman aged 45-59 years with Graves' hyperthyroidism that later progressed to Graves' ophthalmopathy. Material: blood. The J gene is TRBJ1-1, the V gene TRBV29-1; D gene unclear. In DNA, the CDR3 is TGCAGCGTTCCTGACCCAAACACTGAAGCTTTCTTT. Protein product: CSVPDPNTEAFF.